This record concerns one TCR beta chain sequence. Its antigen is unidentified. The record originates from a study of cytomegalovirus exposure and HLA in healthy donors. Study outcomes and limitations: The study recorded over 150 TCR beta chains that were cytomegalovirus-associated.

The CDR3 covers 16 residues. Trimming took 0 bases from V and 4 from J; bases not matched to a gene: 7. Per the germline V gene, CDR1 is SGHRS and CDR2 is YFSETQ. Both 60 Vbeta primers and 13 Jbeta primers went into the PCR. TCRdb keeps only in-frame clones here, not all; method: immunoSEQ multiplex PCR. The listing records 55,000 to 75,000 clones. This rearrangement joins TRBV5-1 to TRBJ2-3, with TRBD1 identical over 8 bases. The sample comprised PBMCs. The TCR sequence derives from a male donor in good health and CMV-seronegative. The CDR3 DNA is TGCGCCAGCAGCTTGGGGGTACAGGGGGGCGCAGATACGCAGTATTTT. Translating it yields CASSLGVQGGADTQYF. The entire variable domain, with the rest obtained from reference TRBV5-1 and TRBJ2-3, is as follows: KAGVTQTPRYLIKTRGQQVTLSCSPISGHRSVSWYQQTPGQGLQFLFEYFSETQRNKGNFPGRFSGRQFSNSRSEMNVSTLELGDSALYLCASSLGVQGGADTQYFGPGTRLTVL.